This T cell receptor beta chain was observed in a study of T-cell reconstitution after alpha-beta-depleted transplantation in children. This clonotype has a count of ten or more. TCRbeta library construction was performed incorporating unique molecular identifiers. TCRdb reprocessed the PCR reads with MiXCR, giving one entry per CDR3 protein. The data show 150,000 to 200,000 distinct CDR3 sequences, around 6.8% seen once. The V end was cut by 8 bases, the J end by 5 bases, with 12 bases between. Per germline, CDR1 DFQATT and CDR2 SNEGSKA (reference sequence). The CDR3 runs 11 residues. The chain is built from TRBV20-1 and TRBJ2-5; D call uncertain. The TCR was taken from a human donor who donated a stem cell graft to a child with Wiskott-Aldrich syndrome. The sample consisted of PBMCs from the stem cell graft donor, taken from the stem cell graft. This chain's CDR3 is CSSTLLETQYF. In nucleotides, the CDR3 is TGCAGTTCAACCCTGTTGGAGACCCAGTACTTC.